The subject of this entry is one TCR beta chain. The antigen is unknown. Germline CDR1 MNHEY, CDR2 SMNVEV (reference sequence). Trimming removed 4 bases at V and 0 bases at J, with 19 bases between. The CDR3 extends over 17 amino acids. TCRdb analysed the RT-PCR reads with MiXCR anew, one entry per CDR3 protein. The sample shows some 300,000 distinct CDR3 sequences, approximately 23% of them seen only once. The data were obtained in a study of response to subunit inactivated influenza vaccine. Broader study findings: The study's authors posited that every seasonal influenza vaccination enlists few new T cells.

The gene calls are TRBV27 and TRBJ2-7; D might be TRBD2 (5 bases). This sequence originates from a man between 50 and 69 years old who received an inactivated influenza vaccine. The sample in question was PBMCs from blood, obtained about 20 months after vaccination. Here the CDR3 DNA reads TGTGCCAGCAGTTCATTAGGGTCCCCGGGGAGCTCCTACGAGCAGTACTTC. This sequence encodes CASSSLGSPGSSYEQYF.